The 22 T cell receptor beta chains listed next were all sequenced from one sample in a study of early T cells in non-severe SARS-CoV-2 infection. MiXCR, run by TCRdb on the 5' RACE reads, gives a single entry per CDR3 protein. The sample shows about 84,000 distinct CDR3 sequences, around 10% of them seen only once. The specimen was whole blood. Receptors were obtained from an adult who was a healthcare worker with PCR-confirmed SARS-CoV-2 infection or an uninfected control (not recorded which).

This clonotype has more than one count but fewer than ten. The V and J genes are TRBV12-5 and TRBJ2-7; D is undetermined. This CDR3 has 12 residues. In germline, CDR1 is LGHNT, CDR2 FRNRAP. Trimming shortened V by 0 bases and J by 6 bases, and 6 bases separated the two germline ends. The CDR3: CASGLVLPEQYF. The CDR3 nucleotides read TGTGCTAGTGGTTTGGTACTACCCGAGCAGTACTTC.

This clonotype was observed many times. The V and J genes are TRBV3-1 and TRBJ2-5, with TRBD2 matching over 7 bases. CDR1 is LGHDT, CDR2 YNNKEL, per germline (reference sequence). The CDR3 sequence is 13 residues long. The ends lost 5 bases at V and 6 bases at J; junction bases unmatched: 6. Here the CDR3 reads CASSSRGYKTQYF. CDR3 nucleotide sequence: TGTGCCAGCAGCTCGCGGGGGTACAAGACCCAGTACTTC.

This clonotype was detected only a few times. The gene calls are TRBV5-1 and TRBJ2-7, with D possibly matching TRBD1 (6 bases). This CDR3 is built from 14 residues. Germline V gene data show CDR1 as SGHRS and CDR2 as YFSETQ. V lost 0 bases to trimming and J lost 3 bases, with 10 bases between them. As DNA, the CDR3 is TGCGCCAGCAGCTTGGACAGGGTGATCTACGAGCAGTACTTC. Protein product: CASSLDRVIYEQYF.

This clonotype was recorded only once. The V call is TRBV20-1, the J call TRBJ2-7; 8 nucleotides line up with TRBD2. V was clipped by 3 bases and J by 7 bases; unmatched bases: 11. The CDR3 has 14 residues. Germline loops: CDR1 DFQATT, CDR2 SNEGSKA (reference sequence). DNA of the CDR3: TGCAGTGCTAGTCAAGCTAGCGGGCTCTTTGAGCAGTACTTC. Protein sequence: CSASQASGLFEQYF.

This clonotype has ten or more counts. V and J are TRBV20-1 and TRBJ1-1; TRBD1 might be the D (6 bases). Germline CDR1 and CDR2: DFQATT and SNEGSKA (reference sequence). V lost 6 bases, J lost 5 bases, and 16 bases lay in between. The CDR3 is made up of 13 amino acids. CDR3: CSANQGSRTEAFF. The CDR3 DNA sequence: TGCAGTGCCAACCAGGGGTCACGGACTGAAGCTTTCTTT.

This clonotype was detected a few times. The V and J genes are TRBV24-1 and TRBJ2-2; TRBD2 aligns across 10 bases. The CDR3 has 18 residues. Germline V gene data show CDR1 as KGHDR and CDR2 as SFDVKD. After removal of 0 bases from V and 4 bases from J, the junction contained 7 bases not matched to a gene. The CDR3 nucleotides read TGTGCCACCAGTGATTTGAAAGCGGGAGGGCCTATCACCGGGGAGCTGTTTTTT. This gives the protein CATSDLKAGGPITGELFF.

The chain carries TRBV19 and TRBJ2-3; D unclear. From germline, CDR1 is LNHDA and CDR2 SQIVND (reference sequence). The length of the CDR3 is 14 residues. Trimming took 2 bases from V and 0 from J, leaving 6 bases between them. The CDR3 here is CASSISASTDTQYF. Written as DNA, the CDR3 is TGTGCCAGTAGTATATCCGCCAGCACAGATACGCAGTATTTT.

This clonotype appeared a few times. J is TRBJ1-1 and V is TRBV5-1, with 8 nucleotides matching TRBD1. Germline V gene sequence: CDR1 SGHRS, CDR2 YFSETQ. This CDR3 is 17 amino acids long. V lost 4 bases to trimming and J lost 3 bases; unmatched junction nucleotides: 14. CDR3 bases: TGCGCCAGCAGCCCCGGCACAGGGGGATTAGAATACACTGAAGCTTTCTTT. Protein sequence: CASSPGTGGLEYTEAFF. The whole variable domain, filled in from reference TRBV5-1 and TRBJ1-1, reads KAGVTQTPRYLIKTRGQQVTLSCSPISGHRSVSWYQQTPGQGLQFLFEYFSETQRNKGNFPGRFSGRQFSNSRSEMNVSTLELGDSALYLCASSPGTGGLEYTEAFFGQGTRLTVV.

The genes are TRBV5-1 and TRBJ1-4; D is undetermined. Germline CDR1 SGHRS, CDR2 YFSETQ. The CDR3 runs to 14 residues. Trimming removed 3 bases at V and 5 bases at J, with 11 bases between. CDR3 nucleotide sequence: TGCGCCAGCAGCTGGAGAGATTTCAATGAAAAACTGTTTTTT. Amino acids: CASSWRDFNEKLFF. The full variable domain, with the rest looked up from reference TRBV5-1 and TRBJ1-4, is KAGVTQTPRYLIKTRGQQVTLSCSPISGHRSVSWYQQTPGQGLQFLFEYFSETQRNKGNFPGRFSGRQFSNSRSEMNVSTLELGDSALYLCASSWRDFNEKLFFGSGTQLSVL.

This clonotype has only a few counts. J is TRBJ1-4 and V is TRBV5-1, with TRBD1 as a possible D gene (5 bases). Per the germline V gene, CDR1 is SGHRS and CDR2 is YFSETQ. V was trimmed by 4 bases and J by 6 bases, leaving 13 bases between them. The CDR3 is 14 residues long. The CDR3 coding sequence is TGCGCCAGCAGCCTGACCCGGGGGGATGAAAAACTGTTTTTT. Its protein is CASSLTRGDEKLFF.

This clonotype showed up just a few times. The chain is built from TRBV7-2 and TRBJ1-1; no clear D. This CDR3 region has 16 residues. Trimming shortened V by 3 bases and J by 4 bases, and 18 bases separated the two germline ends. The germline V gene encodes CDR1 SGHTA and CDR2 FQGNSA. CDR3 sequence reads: CASSFNPAGLGTEAFF. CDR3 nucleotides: TGTGCCAGCAGCTTCAACCCGGCGGGTTTGGGCACTGAAGCTTTCTTT.

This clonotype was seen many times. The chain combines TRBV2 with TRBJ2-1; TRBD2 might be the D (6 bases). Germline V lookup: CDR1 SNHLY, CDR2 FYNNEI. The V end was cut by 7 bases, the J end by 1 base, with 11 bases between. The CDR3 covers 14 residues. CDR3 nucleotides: TGTGCCAGCAAAAGCGCGGGATCCTACAATGAGCAGTTCTTC. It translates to CASKSAGSYNEQFF.

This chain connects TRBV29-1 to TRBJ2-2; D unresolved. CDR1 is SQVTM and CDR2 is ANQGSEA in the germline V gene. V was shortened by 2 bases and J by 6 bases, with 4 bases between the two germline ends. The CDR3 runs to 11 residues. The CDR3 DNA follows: TGCAGCGTTGAATCTCCCGGGGAGCTGTTTTTT. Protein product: CSVESPGELFF.

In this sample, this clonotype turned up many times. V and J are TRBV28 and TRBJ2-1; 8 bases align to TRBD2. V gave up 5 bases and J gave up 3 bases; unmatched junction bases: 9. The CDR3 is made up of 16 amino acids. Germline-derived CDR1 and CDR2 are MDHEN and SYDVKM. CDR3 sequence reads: CASSPRGRTDYNEQFF. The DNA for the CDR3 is TGTGCCAGCAGTCCCCGCGGGAGGACTGACTACAATGAGCAGTTCTTC.

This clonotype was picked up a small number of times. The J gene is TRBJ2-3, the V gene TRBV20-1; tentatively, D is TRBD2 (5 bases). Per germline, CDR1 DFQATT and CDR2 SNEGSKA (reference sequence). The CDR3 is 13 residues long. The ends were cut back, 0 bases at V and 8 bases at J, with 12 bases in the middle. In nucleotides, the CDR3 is TGCAGTGCTAGAGAGGGGAGTCTACCTACGCAGTATTTT. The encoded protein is CSAREGSLPTQYF.

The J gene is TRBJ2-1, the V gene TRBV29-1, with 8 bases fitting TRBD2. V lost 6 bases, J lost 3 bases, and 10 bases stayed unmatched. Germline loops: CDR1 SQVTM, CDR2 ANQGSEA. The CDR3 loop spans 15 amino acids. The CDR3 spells CSVPSAGVLYNEQFF. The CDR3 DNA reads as TGCAGCGTACCTTCAGCGGGAGTTCTCTACAATGAGCAGTTCTTC.

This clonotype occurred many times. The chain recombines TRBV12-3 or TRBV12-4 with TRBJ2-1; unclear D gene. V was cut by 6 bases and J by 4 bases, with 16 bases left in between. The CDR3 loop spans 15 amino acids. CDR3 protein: CASSAAEAAYNEQFF. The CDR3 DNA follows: TGTGCCAGCAGCGCGGCGGAAGCTGCTTACAATGAGCAGTTCTTC.

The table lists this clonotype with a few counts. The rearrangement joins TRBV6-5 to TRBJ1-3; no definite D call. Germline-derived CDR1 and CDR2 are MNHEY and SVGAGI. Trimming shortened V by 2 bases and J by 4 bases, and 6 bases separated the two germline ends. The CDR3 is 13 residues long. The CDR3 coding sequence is TGTGCCAGCAGTTACACGCGGGGAAACACCATATATTTT. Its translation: CASSYTRGNTIYF.

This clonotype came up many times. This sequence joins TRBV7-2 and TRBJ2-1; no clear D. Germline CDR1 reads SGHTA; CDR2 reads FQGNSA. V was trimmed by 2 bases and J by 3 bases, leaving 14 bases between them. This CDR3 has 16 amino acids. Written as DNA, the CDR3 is TGTGCCAGCAGCTTACGCCGTCTAGTCGTCTACAATGAGCAGTTCTTC. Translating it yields CASSLRRLVVYNEQFF.

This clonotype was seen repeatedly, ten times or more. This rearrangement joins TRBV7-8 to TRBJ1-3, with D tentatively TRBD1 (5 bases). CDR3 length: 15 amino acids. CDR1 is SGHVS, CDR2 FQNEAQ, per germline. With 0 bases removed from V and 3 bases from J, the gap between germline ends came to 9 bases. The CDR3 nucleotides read TGTGCCAGCAGCTTAGCGCGGGGGGGTGGAAACACCATATATTTT. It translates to CASSLARGGGNTIYF. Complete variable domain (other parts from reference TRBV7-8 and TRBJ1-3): GAGVSQSPRYKVAKRGQDVALRCDPISGHVSLFWYQQALGQGPEFLTYFQNEAQLDKSGLPSDRFFAERPEGSVSTLKIQRTQQEDSAVYLCASSLARGGGNTIYFGEGSWLTVV.

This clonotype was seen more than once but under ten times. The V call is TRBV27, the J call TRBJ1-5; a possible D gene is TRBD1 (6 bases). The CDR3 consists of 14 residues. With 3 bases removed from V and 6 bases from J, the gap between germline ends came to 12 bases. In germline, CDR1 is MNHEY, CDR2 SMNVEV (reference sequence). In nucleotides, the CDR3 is TGTGCCAGCAGTTTGTCAGGGGCTGGTCAGCCCCAGCATTTT. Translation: CASSLSGAGQPQHF.

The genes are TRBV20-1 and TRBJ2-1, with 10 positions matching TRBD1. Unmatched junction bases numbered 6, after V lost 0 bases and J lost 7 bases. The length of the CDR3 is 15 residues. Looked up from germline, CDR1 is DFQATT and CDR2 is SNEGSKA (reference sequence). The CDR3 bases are TGCAGTGCTAGAGATAGACAGGGGGCGCAAAATGAGCAGTTCTTC. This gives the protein CSARDRQGAQNEQFF.